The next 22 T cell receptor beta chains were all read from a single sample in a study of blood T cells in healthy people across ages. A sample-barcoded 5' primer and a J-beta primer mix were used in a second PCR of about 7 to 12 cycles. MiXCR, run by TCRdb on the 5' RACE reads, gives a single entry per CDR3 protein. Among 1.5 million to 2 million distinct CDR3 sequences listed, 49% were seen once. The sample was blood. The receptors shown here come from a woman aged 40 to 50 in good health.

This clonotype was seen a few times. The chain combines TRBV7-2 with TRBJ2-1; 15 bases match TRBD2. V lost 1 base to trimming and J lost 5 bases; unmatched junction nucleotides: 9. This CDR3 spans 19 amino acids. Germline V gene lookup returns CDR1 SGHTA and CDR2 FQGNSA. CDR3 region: CASSLVGRTSGGANNEQFF. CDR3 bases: TGTGCCAGCAGCTTAGTTGGAAGGACTAGCGGGGGGGCAAACAATGAGCAGTTCTTC.

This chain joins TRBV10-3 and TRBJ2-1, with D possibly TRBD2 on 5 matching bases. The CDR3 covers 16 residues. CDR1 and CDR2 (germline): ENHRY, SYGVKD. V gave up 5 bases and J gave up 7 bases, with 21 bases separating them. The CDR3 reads CAISSRGGMGGNEQFF. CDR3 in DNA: TGTGCCATCAGTAGTCGTGGTGGAATGGGCGGGAATGAGCAGTTCTTC.

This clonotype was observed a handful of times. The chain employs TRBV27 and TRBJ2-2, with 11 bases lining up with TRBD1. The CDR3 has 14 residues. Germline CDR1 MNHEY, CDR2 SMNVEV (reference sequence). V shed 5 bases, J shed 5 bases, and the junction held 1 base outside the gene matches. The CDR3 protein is CASSGTGGTGELFF. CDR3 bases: TGTGCCAGCAGTGGGACAGGGGGTACCGGGGAGCTGTTTTTT.

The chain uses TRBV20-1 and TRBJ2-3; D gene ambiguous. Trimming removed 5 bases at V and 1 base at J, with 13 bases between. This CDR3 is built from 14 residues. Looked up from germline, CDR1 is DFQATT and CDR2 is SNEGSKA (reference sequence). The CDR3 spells CSAGQSTGTDTQYF. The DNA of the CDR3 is TGCAGTGCTGGTCAGTCGACGGGCACAGATACGCAGTATTTT.

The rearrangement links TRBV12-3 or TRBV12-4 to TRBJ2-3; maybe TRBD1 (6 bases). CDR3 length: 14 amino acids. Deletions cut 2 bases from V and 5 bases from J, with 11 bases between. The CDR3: CASSLRGGKDTQYF. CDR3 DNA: TGTGCCAGCAGTTTAAGAGGGGGAAAAGATACGCAGTATTTT.

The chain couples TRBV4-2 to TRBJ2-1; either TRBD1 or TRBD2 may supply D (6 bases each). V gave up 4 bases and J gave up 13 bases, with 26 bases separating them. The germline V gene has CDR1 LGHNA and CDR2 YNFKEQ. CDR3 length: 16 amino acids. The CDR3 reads CASSLTGTPGGVTQFF. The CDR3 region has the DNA TGTGCCAGCAGCCTAACCGGGACACCCGGGGGCGTGACCCAGTTCTTC.

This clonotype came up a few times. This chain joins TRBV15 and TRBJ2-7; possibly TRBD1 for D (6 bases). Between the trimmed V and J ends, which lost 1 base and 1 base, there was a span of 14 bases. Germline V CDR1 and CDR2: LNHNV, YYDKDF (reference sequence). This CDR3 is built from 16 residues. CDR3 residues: CATSRVAGEGSYEQYF. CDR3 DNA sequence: TGTGCCACCAGCAGAGTCGCAGGGGAAGGATCCTACGAGCAGTACTTC.

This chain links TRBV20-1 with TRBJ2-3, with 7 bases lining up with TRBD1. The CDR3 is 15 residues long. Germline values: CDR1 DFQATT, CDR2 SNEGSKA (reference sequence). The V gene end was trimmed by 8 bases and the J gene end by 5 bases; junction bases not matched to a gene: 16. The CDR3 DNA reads TGCAGTAGACTCTCGGGACAGATCTTGATAGATACGCAGTATTTT. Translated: CSRLSGQILIDTQYF.

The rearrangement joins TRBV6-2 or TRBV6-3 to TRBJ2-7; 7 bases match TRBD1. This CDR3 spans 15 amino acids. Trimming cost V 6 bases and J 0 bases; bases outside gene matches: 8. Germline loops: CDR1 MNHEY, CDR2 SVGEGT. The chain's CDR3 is CASREPGQSSYEQYF. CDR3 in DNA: TGTGCCAGCAGGGAACCGGGACAGAGCTCCTACGAGCAGTACTTC.

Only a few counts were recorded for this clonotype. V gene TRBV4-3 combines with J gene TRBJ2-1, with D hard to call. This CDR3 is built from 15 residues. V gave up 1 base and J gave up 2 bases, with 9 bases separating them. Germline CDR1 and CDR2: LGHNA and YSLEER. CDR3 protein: CASSQGSATYNEQFF. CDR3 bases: TGCGCCAGCAGCCAAGGTTCGGCCACCTACAATGAGCAGTTCTTC.

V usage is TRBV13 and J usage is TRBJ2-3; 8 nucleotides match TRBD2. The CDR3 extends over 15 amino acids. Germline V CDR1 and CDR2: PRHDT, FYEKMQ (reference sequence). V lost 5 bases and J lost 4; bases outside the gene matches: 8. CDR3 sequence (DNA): TGTGCCAGCAGCCGGGGGGGGAACGGCGCAGATACGCAGTATTTT. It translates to CASSRGGNGADTQYF. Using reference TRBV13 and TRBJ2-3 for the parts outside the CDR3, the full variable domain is AAGVIQSPRHLIKEKRETATLKCYPIPRHDTVYWYQQGPGQDPQFLISFYEKMQSDKGSIPDRFSAQQFSDYHSELNMSSLELGDSALYFCASSRGGNGADTQYFGPGTRLTVL.

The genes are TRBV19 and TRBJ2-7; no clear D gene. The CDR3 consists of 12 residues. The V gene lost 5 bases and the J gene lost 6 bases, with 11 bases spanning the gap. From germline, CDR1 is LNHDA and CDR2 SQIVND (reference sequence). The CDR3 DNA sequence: TGTGCCAGTAGTTGGGCAGGAGCCGAGCAGTACTTC. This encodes CASSWAGAEQYF. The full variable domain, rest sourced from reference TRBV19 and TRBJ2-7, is DGGITQSPKYLFRKEGQNVTLSCEQNLNHDAMYWYRQDPGQGLRLIYYSQIVNDFQKGDIAEGYSVSREKKESFPLTVTSAQKNPTAFYLCASSWAGAEQYFGPGTRLTVT.

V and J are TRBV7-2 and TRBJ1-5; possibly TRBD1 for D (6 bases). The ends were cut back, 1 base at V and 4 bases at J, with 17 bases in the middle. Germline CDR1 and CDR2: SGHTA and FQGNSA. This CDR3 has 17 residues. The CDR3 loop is CASSLEGGGGWNQPQHF. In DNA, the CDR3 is TGTGCCAGCAGCTTAGAGGGGGGCGGGGGCTGGAATCAGCCCCAGCATTTT.

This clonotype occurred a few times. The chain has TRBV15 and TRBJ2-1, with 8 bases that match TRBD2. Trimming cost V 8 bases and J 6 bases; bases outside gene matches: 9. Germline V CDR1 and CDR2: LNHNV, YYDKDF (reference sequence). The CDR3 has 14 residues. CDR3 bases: TGTGCCACCGGAGGCGGGGGGCCCGGCAATGAGCAGTTCTTC. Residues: CATGGGGPGNEQFF.

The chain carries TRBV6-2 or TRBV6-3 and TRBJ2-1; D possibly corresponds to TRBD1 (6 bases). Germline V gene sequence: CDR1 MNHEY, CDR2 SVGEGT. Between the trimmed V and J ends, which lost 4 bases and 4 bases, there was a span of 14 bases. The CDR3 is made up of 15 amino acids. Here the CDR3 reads CASSFRRTVYNEQFF. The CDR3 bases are TGTGCCAGCAGTTTCCGCCGGACAGTTTACAATGAGCAGTTCTTC.

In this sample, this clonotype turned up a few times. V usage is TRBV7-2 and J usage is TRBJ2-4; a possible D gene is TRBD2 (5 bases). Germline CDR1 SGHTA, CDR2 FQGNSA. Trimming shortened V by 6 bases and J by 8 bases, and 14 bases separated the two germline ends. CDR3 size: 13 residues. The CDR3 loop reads CASRVSRDDIQYF. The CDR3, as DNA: TGTGCCAGCAGAGTATCCCGGGATGACATTCAGTACTTC.

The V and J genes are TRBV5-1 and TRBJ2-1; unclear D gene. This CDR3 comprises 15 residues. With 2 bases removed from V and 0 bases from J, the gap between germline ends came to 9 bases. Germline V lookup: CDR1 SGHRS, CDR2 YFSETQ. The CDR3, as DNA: TGCGCCAGCAGCTTTACAGTGAGCTCCTACAATGAGCAGTTCTTC. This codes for CASSFTVSSYNEQFF.

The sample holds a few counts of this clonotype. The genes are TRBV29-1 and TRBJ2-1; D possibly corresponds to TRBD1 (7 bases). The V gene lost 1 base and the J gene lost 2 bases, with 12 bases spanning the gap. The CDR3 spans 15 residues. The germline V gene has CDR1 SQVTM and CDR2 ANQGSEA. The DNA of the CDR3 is TGCAGCGTTGAAGTACCCAGGGGGGCCTACAATGAGCAGTTCTTC. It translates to CSVEVPRGAYNEQFF.

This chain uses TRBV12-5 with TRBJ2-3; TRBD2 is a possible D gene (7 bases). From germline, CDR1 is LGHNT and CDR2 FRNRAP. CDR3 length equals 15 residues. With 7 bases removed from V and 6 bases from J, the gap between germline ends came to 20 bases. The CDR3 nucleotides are TGTGCTAGTGCCTCTGGGGGCCCTAGCGGCGATACGCAGTATTTT. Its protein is CASASGGPSGDTQYF.

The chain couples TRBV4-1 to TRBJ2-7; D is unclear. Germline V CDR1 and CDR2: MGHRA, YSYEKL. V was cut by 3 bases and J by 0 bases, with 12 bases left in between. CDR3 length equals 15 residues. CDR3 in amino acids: CASSHDIGHSYEQYF. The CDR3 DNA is TGCGCCAGCAGCCACGACATCGGCCACTCCTACGAGCAGTACTTC.

The CDR3 bases are TGTGCCAGCAGCCCGAACTTAGGAGGGGCCGCGCTGTACTTC. Translating gives CASSPNLGGAALYF. The chain has TRBV7-9 and TRBJ2-5; a possible D gene is TRBD2 (6 bases). This CDR3 has 14 residues. Germline CDR1 and CDR2: SEHNR and FQNEAQ (reference sequence). The V end was cut by 5 bases, the J end by 13 bases, with 23 bases between.

The CDR3 here is CASSYDTSGGQNNEQFF. The CDR3 DNA is TGTGCCAGCAGCTATGACACTAGCGGGGGCCAAAACAATGAGCAGTTCTTC. The chain recombines TRBV3-1 with TRBJ2-1; 11 bases map to TRBD2. Trimming at V came to 5 bases and at J to 5 bases, leaving 11 bases not matched to a gene. The CDR3 length is 17 residues. Germline values: CDR1 LGHDT, CDR2 YNNKEL (reference sequence).